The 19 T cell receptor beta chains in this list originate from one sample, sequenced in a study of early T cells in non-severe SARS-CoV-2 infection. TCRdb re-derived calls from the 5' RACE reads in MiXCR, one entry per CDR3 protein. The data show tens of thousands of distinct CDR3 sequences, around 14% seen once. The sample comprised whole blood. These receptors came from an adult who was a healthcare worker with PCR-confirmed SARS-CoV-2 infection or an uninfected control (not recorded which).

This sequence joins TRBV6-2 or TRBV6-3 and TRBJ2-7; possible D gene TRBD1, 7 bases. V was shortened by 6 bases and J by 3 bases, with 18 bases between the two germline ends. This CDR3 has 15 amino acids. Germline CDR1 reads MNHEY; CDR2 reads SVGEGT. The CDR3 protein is CASRAGGQEIYEQYF. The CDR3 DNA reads TGTGCCAGCAGAGCGGGTGGACAGGAGATCTACGAGCAGTACTTC.

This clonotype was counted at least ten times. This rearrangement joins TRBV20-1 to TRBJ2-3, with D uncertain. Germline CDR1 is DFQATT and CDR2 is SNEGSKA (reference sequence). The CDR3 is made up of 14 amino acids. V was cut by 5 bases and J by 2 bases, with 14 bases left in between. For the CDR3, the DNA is TGCAGTGCTCTTGACGGAAGACTCACAGATACGCAGTATTTT. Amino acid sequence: CSALDGRLTDTQYF.

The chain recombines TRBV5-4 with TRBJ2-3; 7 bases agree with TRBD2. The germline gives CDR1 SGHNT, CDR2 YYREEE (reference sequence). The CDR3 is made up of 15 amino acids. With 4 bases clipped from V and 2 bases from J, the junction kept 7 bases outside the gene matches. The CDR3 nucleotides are TGTGCCAGCAGCGGGACGGGAGGCCTCACAGATACGCAGTATTTT. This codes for CASSGTGGLTDTQYF.

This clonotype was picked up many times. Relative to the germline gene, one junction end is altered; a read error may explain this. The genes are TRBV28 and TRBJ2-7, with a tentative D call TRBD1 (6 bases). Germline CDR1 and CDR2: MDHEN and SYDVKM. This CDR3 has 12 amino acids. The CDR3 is CASSILDRYYVF. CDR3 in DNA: TGTGCCAGCAGTATTCTGGACAGATATTACGTCTTC.

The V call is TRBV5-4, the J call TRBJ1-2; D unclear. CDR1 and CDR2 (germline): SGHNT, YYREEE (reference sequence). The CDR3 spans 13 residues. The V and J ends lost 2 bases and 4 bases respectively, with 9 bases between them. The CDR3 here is CASSFRLLYGYTF. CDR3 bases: TGTGCCAGCAGCTTCAGACTCCTCTATGGCTACACCTTC.

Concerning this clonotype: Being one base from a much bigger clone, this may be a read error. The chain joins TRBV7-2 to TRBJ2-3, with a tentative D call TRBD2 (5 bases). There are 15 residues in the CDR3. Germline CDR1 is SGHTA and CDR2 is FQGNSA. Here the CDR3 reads CAGSAGIRSTDTQYF. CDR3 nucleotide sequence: TGTGCCGGCAGCGCCGGGATTCGTAGCACAGATACGCAGTATTTT.

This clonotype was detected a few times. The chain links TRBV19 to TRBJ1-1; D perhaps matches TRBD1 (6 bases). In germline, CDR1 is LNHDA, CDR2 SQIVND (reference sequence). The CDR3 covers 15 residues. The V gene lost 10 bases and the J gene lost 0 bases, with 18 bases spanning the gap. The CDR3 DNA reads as TGTGCCACTCCTAGTGGGGACACCTTGAACACTGAAGCTTTCTTT. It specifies CATPSGDTLNTEAFF.

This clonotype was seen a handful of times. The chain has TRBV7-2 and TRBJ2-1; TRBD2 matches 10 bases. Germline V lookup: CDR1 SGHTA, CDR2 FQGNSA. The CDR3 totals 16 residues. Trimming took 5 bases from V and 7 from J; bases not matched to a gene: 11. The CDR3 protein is CASSPSLAGVRNEQFF. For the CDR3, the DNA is TGTGCCAGCAGCCCAAGTCTAGCGGGAGTAAGAAATGAGCAGTTCTTC.

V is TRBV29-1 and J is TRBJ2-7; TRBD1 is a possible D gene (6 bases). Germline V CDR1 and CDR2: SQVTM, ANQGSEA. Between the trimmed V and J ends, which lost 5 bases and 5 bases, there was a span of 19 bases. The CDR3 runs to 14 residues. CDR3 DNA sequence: TGCAGCGTTCAGGGGCGTGGGTCAGAAAACGAGCAGTACTTC. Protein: CSVQGRGSENEQYF.

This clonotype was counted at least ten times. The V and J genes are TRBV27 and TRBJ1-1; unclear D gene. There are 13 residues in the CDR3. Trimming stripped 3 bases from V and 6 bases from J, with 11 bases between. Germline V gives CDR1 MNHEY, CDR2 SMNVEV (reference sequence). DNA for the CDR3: TGTGCCAGCAGTTTGACCCAAAATTCTGAAGCTTTCTTT. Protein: CASSLTQNSEAFF.

The CDR3 nucleotides are TGTGCCAGCACCACGAGGACTAGCGGCACCGGGGAGCTGTTTTTT. It yields the protein CASTTRTSGTGELFF. V usage is TRBV28 and J usage is TRBJ2-2; TRBD2 matches at 10 bases. Unmatched junction bases numbered 6, after V lost 7 bases and J lost 4 bases. The CDR3 sequence is 15 residues long. Germline V CDR1 and CDR2: MDHEN, SYDVKM.

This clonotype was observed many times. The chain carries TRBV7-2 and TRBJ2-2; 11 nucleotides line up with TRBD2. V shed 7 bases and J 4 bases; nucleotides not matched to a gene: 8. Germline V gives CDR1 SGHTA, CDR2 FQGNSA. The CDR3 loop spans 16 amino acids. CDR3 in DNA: TGTGCCAGCACCGTAGCGGGAGGGCCTAGCACCGGGGAGCTGTTTTTT. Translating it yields CASTVAGGPSTGELFF. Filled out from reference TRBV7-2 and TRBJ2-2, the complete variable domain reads GAGVSQSPSNKVTEKGKDVELRCDPISGHTALYWYRQSLGQGLEFLIYFQGNSAPDKSGLPSDRFSAERTGGSVSTLTIQRTQQEDSAVYLCASTVAGGPSTGELFFGEGSRLTVL.

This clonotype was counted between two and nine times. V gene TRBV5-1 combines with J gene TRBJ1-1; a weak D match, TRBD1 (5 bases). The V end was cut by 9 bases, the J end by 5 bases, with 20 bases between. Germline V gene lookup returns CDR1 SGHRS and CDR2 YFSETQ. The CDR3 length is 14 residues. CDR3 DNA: TGCGCCACCCAAATCCGGGCAGGGATGACTGAAGCTTTCTTT. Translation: CATQIRAGMTEAFF. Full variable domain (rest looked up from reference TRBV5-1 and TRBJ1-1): KAGVTQTPRYLIKTRGQQVTLSCSPISGHRSVSWYQQTPGQGLQFLFEYFSETQRNKGNFPGRFSGRQFSNSRSEMNVSTLELGDSALYLCATQIRAGMTEAFFGQGTRLTVV.

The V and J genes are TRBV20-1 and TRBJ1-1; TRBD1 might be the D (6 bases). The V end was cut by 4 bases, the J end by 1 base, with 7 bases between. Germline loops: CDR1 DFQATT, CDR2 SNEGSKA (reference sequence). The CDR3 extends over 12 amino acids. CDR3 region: CSAKQGNTEAFF. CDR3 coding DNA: TGCAGTGCTAAACAGGGGAACACTGAAGCTTTCTTT.

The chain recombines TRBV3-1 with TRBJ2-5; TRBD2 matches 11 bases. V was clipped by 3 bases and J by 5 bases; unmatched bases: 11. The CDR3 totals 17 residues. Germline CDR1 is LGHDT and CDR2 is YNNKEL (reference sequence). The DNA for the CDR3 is TGTGCCAGCAGCCAGCCCTTAGCGGGAGGGCCAGTTGAGACCCAGTACTTC. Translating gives CASSQPLAGGPVETQYF.

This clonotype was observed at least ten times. DNA of the CDR3: TGTGCCACCAGTGATTTAGCGGGAGATGAGCAGTTCTTC. Residues: CATSDLAGDEQFF. The chain links TRBV24-1 to TRBJ2-1, with 8 bases aligning to TRBD2. The CDR3 loop spans 13 amino acids. The germline gives CDR1 KGHDR, CDR2 SFDVKD. V lost 1 base and J lost 8; bases outside the gene matches: 0.

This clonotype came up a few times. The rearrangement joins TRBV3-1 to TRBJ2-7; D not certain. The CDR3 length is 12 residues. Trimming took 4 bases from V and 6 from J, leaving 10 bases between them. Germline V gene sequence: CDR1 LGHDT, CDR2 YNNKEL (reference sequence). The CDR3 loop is CASSLVSGEQYF. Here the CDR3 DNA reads TGTGCCAGCAGCCTGGTCTCGGGCGAGCAGTACTTC.

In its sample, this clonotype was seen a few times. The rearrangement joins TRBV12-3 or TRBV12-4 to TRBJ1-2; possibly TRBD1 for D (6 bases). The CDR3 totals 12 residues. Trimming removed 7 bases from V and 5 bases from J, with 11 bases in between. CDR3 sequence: CASKRTAYGYTF. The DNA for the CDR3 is TGTGCCAGCAAGAGGACAGCTTATGGCTACACCTTC.

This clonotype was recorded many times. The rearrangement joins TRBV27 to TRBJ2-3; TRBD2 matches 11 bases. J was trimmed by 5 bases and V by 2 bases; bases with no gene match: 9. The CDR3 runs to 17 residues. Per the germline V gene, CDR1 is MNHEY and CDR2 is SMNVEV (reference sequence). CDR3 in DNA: TGTGCCAGCAGTTTAGGGGCTAGCGGGAGGAGGGGAGATACGCAGTATTTT. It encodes CASSLGASGRRGDTQYF.